What follows are 12 T cell receptor beta chains derived from one specimen sequenced in a study of blood T cell repertoires in COVID-19. The data were produced by immunoSEQ multiplex PCR, yet TCRdb's version contains in-frame clones alone and is incomplete. Seen here are about 200,000 clones, more than 75% observed once, and the top ten hold 5.5% to 7%. The material sequenced was peripheral blood. Receptors originate from a man in his forties or fifties with active or convalescent COVID-19.

This rearrangement joins TRBV20-1 to TRBJ2-5; D uncertain. CDR1 and CDR2 (germline): DFQATT, SNEGSKA (reference sequence). Trimming pared 5 bases from V and 1 base from J, leaving 5 bases between. CDR3 length equals 11 residues. The DNA for the CDR3 is TGCAGTGCTGGGCCCCAAGAGACCCAGTACTTC. Protein: CSAGPQETQYF.

The genes are TRBV14 and TRBJ2-2, with D unresolved. The CDR3 spans 17 residues. Trimming shortened V by 4 bases and J by 8 bases, and 23 bases separated the two germline ends. Germline CDR1 SGHDN, CDR2 FVKESK. For the CDR3, the DNA is TGTGCCAGCAGCCCGCCCCTATACCACAGACAAACAGGGGAGCTGTTTTTT. Encoded protein: CASSPPLYHRQTGELFF.

The CDR3 DNA reads as TGTGCCAGCAGCAGCAGGGGGGTTCCGCAAGATACGCAGTATTTT. Translating gives CASSSRGVPQDTQYF. The rearrangement uses TRBV7-2 and TRBJ2-3; maybe TRBD1 (7 bases). The germline V and J ends were trimmed by 5 bases and 5 bases, with 17 bases remaining between them. This CDR3 region has 15 residues. CDR1 is SGHTA, CDR2 FQGNSA, per germline.

Comments on this clone: Because the CDR3's place on the DNA is in doubt, the DNA is left out and the CDR3 is given as listed by TCRdb. The rearrangement links TRBV28 to TRBJ1-3. The CDR3 spans 15 residues, counting both ends. In germline, CDR1 is MDHEN, CDR2 SYDVKM. The CDR3 here is CASSLEKASGNTIYF.

The CDR3: CAIRDSGANVLTF. Written as DNA, the CDR3 is TGTGCCATACGAGACTCTGGGGCCAACGTCCTGACTTTC. V is TRBV6-5 and J is TRBJ2-6; D is unclear. This CDR3 comprises 13 residues. V was clipped by 10 bases and J by 0 bases, with 7 bases between them. Germline loops: CDR1 MNHEY, CDR2 SVGAGI.

The J gene is TRBJ1-1, the V gene TRBV11-3; D is uncertain. The CDR3 runs to 12 residues. The germline CDR1 and CDR2 sequences are SGHNT and YENEEA. V was cut by 2 bases and J by 8 bases, with 9 bases left in between. In nucleotides, the CDR3 is TGTGCCAGCAGCTTAATTTCGACAGAAGCTTTCTTT. Its protein product is CASSLISTEAFF.

V gene TRBV9 combines with J gene TRBJ2-7; 9 positions match TRBD1. V trimming: 4 bases; J trimming: 5 bases; junction bases outside the gene matches: 7. The CDR3 consists of 14 residues. Germline V gives CDR1 SGDLS, CDR2 YYNGEE. CDR3 sequence (DNA): TGTGCCAGCAGCCCCGGGACAGGGTTTAACGAGCAGTACTTC. Translation gives CASSPGTGFNEQYF.

The chain employs TRBV5-1 and TRBJ2-1; 11 bases are a match to TRBD2. The CDR3 is 15 residues long. V shed 2 bases, J shed 5 bases, and the junction held 3 bases outside the gene matches. Germline CDR1 and CDR2: SGHRS and YFSETQ. For the CDR3, the DNA is TGCGCCAGCAGCTTAACTAGCGGGAGCAACAATGAGCAGTTCTTC. Encoded protein: CASSLTSGSNNEQFF.

This clone was seen a handful of times. V gene TRBV3-1 (or the pseudogene TRBV3-2) combines with J gene TRBJ1-2; D is perhaps TRBD1 (6 bases). This CDR3 is 14 amino acids long. Germline values: CDR1 LGHDT, CDR2 YNNKEL (reference sequence). The V end was cut by 1 base, the J end by 8 bases, with 14 bases between. The chain's CDR3 is CASSQGTALWGYTF. The CDR3 DNA reads as TGTGCCAGCAGCCAAGGGACAGCCCTTTGGGGCTACACCTTC.

The gene calls are TRBV29-1 and TRBJ1-2; D unresolved. The germline V gene encodes CDR1 SQVTM and CDR2 ANQGSEA. V was shortened by 1 base and J by 4 bases, with 22 bases between the two germline ends. The CDR3 loop spans 17 amino acids. Written as DNA, the CDR3 is TGCAGCGTTGAAGGCGGCGGCAGAAAAACGGGAGGCTATGGCTACACCTTC. It is translated as CSVEGGGRKTGGYGYTF.

The genes are TRBV3-1 (or the pseudogene TRBV3-2) and TRBJ1-3; D may be TRBD1 (5 bases). This CDR3 is 15 amino acids long. Germline assignment: CDR1 LGHDT and CDR2 YNNKEL (reference sequence). V was trimmed by 7 bases and J by 2 bases, leaving 15 bases between them. In DNA form, the CDR3 reads TGTGCCAGCACCCCCGGCGGGGGGACTGGAAACACCATATATTTT. Encoded protein: CASTPGGGTGNTIYF.

The J gene is TRBJ2-2, the V gene TRBV11-3; a possible D gene is TRBD1 (6 bases). CDR1 is SGHNT, CDR2 YENEEA, per germline. V lost 11 bases and J lost 4, with 14 bases in between. The CDR3 contains 13 residues. The DNA for the CDR3 is TGTGCCTCCAAGGGGGAGCGCACCGGGGAGCTGTTTTTT. Protein product: CASKGERTGELFF.